This TCR beta chain is from a study of shared clonotypes between healthy human individuals. TCRdb's copy holds only in-frame clones and misses some; the assay was immunoSEQ multiplex PCR. The sample shows roughly 1,000,000 clones, about four fifths of them seen only once. Sample: memory CD4+ T cells from PBMCs. The subset: CD45RA-negative fraction. This receptor was obtained from a man aged 18 to 30 in good health. Some clones in this sample may be carry-over from other donors' samples.

The CDR3 DNA reads as TGTGCCAGCAGTTACTCCGGGACGGCGGGGACTGAAGCTTTCTTT. Translated, it gives CASSYSGTAGTEAFF. V and J are TRBV6-5 and TRBJ1-1; D may be TRBD1 (5 bases). This CDR3 spans 15 amino acids. Germline CDR1 MNHEY, CDR2 SVGAGI. Trimming took 0 bases from V and 5 from J, leaving 13 bases between them.